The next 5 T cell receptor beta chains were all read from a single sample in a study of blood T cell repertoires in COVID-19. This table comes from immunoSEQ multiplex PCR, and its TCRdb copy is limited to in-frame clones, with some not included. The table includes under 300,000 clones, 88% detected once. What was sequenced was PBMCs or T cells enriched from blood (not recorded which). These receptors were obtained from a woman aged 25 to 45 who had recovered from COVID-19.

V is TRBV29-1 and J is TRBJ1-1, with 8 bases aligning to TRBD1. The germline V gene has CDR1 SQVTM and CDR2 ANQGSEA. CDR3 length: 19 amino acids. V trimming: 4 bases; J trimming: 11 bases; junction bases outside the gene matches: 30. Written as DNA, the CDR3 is TGCAGCGTTGTTCCCGAGATGACAGGGGTGTCGTCCGGCCTTGCAGGGGCTTTCTTT. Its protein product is CSVVPEMTGVSSGLAGAFF.

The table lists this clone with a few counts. CDR3 loop: CASSPGGAGNTIYF. The CDR3 nucleotides are TGCGCCAGCAGCCCCGGGGGGGCTGGAAACACCATATATTTT. The J gene is TRBJ1-3, the V gene TRBV5-1; TRBD1 is a possible D gene (5 bases). There are 14 residues in the CDR3. The germline CDR1 and CDR2 sequences are SGHRS and YFSETQ. Deletions cut 4 bases from V and 2 bases from J, with 10 bases between.

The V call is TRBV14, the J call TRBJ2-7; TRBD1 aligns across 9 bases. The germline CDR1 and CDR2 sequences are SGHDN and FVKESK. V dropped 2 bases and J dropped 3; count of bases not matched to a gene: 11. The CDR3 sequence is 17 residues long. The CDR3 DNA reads TGTGCCAGCAGCCAAATAACAACAGGGGGCACCTTCTACGAGCAGTACTTC. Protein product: CASSQITTGGTFYEQYF.

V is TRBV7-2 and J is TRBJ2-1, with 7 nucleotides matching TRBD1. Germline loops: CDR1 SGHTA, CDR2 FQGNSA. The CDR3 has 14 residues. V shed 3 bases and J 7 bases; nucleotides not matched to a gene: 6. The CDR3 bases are TGTGCCAGCAGCTTCGGACAGGTAGTTAATGAGCAGTTCTTC. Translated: CASSFGQVVNEQFF.

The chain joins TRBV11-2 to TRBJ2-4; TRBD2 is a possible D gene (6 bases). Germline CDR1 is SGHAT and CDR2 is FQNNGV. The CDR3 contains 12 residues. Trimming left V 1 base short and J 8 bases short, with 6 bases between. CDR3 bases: TGTGCCAGCAGCTTAGCTAGCGACATTCAGTACTTC. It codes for CASSLASDIQYF.